This T cell receptor beta chain was obtained from a study of blood T cell repertoires in COVID-19. The overall study: The study drew acute and convalescent COVID-19 samples from the United States, Italy and Spain. Sources were T cells, B-cell-depleted T cells, or PBMCs; the material itself was cDNA or gDNA.

Germline V CDR1 and CDR2: KGHDR, SFDVKD. J was trimmed by 4 bases and V by 6 bases; bases with no gene match: 2. CDR3 length: 13 amino acids. In the original workflow: Reference gene primer amplification yielded estimated nucleated cell counts. Here immunoSEQ multiplex PCR was the method, and the copy in TCRdb shows in-frame clones only, minus some. The DNA gave D and trimming, while V, J and clone size come from that table. The profile shows 200,000 to 250,000 clones, approximately 80% of them singletons. What was sequenced was peripheral blood. V usage is TRBV24-1 and J usage is TRBJ2-7; 10 nucleotides align to TRBD2. The receptor was derived from a woman in her sixties or seventies with active or convalescent COVID-19. CDR3 sequence (DNA): TGTGCCACCAGTCGGACTAGCGGTTACGAGCAGTACTTC. It yields the protein CATSRTSGYEQYF.